These T cell receptor beta chains were read from a single sample in a study of shared clonotypes between healthy human individuals. Clones were sequenced by immunoSEQ multiplex PCR, and TCRdb holds only the in-frame ones, with some missing. The table shows 300,000 or so clones, with 74% occurring only once. Sequenced: memory CD4+ T cells sorted from blood. The receptors were gathered from a young man in good health. CDR3s include the opening cysteine and the closing phenylalanine or tryptophan. The D gene is left open where the match is weak. Not all rows give a size; the values are once, few, many and, for expanded clones, a class.

D | J | size | V | DNA | CDR3
NA | TRBJ2-7 | NA | TRBV18 | TGTGCCAGCTCACCACTCGACGAGCAGTACTTC | CASSPLDEQYF
TRBD2 | TRBJ2-7 | NA | TRBV10-2 | TGCGCCAGCAGGGAAACTAGCGGGAGGGCATACGAGCAGTACTTC | CASRETSGRAYEQYF
TRBD1 | TRBJ1-1 | NA | TRBV19 | TGTGCCAGTAGTATCCTAACAGGGGGCAGAGCTTTCTTT | CASSILTGGRAFF
TRBD2 | TRBJ2-7 | NA | TRBV2 | TGTGCCAGCCGCTCCCTTCGACTAGCGGGAACCTCCTACGAGCAGTACTTC | CASRSLRLAGTSYEQYF
NA | TRBJ2-4 | NA | TRBV15 | TGTGCCACCAGTGGGAACCAAATAGCCAAAAACATTCAGTACTTC | CATSGNQIAKNIQYF
NA | TRBJ1-4 | NA | TRBV7-2 | TGTGCCAGCAGCTTAGACGGGCGGTTACCATTGGAAAAACTGTTTTTT | CASSLDGRLPLEKLFF
NA | TRBJ2-5 | few | TRBV6-1 | TGTGCCAGCAGGCCCAAACAAGAGACCCAGTACTTC | CASRPKQETQYF
NA | TRBJ2-7 | NA | TRBV27 | TGTGCCAGCAGTTTGGAGTCGGGAGCCTACGAGCAGTACTTC | CASSLESGAYEQYF
NA | TRBJ2-7 | NA | TRBV7-9 | TGTGCCAGCAGCTCGGGGGAGCAGTACTTC | CASSSGEQYF
NA | TRBJ1-2 | NA | TRBV7-9 | TGTGCCAGCAGCTTAGTCCGTCAAGAAGACTATGGCTACACCTTC | CASSLVRQEDYGYTF
NA | TRBJ2-3 | NA | TRBV5-6 | TGTGCCAGCAGCTTGATTCTGGGTACAGATACGCAGTATTTT | CASSLILGTDTQYF
TRBD2 | TRBJ2-3 | NA | TRBV9 | TGTGCCAGCAGCGTAGACGGCGGGAGTGGATTACGTACGCAGTATTTT | CASSVDGGSGLRTQYF